This paragraph reports one T cell receptor beta chain. This clonotype occurred many times. The antigen it binds to is not known. No base qualities exist here, and no much larger clone lies one base off it. Every donor in the study was a healthy Caucasian. The twin cohort consisted of three pairs of female monozygotic twins, all aged about 18 to 29 years. CD4+ and CD8+ T cell populations were isolated with positive isolation kits from Invitrogen. This entry comes from a study of identical twins (dated by TCRdb to 2016 to 2017). About the full investigation: To test whether fetal clonotypes persist, this study deep-sequenced TCR alpha and beta repertoires from monozygotic twins, from unrelated adults of various ages, and from cord blood. To rule out contamination, replicate twin experiments were performed at different times with different library preparation protocols. What the work shows at the level of the full study, not this receptor alone: Recombination models systematically underestimated out-of-frame TCR alpha sharing in monozygotic twins but agreed with sharing between unrelated individuals. Compared with coincidental sharing between unrelated individuals, out-of-frame TCR alpha sequences shared between twins showed an excess of sequences with low generation probability. Invariant T cells such as MAIT and iNKT could partly confound zero-insertion analyses, though diverse VJ usage argued against this for most clonotypes. Conclusions relied on cross-sectional statistical analysis, since the same donors could not be followed over many years. Fewer insertions were carried by abundant cord blood beta clonotypes; a weaker similar trend was observed in young adult naive repertoires, while no such trend was observed in memory repertoires. A weaker excess of twin sharing was found in beta out-of-frame sequences because the signal-to-noise ratio was lowered by fewer shared sequences.

According to the germline V gene, CDR1 reads SQVTM and CDR2 reads ANQGSEA. From cysteine to phenylalanine, the CDR3 is 13 amino acids long. Left in the record is the CDR3 DNA by itself, 39 bases read in frame from the first base. V lost 4 bases and J lost 5 bases; the stretch between them is 12 bases long. The library was prepared using 5' RACE. The sequencer was an Illumina HiSeq 2000. A universal primer binding site was introduced by template switching, and a unique molecular identifier was present in the final cDNA, enabling accurate counting of TCR cDNA molecules. First-strand cDNA for TCR alpha and beta chains was synthesized from specific primers in the conserved constant-segment region. To control for contamination, every cDNA library was double barcoded, receiving both a SMART-Mk sample barcode and Illumina barcodes. TruSeq adapter sequences and Illumina sample barcodes were added in two successive PCR steps. The TCR alpha and beta cDNA libraries were sequenced on the Illumina HiSeq platform using custom primers. The study's own analysis went as follows. Unique molecular identifiers were extracted from raw reads with MiGEC, and CDR3 positions were determined with MiXCR. Recombination models were inferred per individual with the repgenHMM and IGoR tools using an EM algorithm. The tcR package in R was used for shared clonotype analysis, with sharing normalized by the product of cloneset sizes. To study raw recombination without the effects of thymic and clonal selection, out-of-frame nonproductive sequences were analyzed. TCRdb reanalyzed the raw reads on its own, using fastp at Q25 for trimming and MiXCR for clone calling, and kept in-frame beta chains. Every entry covers one CDR3 protein and lists the most common genes and DNA from its rows. The V and J calls shown here were made by TCRdb, not taken from the authors' results. The sample table contains more than 400,000 distinct CDR3 sequences; only one count was recorded for approximately 16% of them. The biggest ten clones account for roughly 0.42% of the sample.

The same sample was also used in a study of yellow fever vaccine responses in identical twins. The second study's paper adds: According to the authors, the vaccine-induced T cell response in identical twins seemed to be partly convergent and partly specific to each individual. The study precisely tracked vaccine-responding T cell clones in identical twins.

This chain joins TRBV29-1 to TRBJ2-1, with the D call tentatively TRBD1 or TRBD2, each fitting 5 bases. The sequence was obtained from a woman aged 18 to 35 in good health. Sequenced input: CD4+ T cells sorted from blood. The CDR3 sequence is CSVGDPWDNEQFF. In nucleotide form, the sequence is TGCAGCGTTGGGGACCCCTGGGACAATGAGCAGTTCTTC.